The 17 T cell receptor beta chains reported below all come from one sample, sequenced in a study of T cells in Graves' hyperthyroidism and ophthalmopathy (dated by TCRdb to the late 2010s). Libraries were constructed by multiplex PCR. The instrument given in TCRdb is Illumina HiSeq 2000. TCR beta CDR3 regions were amplified from RNA transcripts. For the first round of RT-PCR on the TCR CDR3, the HTBI primer set was used together with the Qiagen OneStep RT-PCR kit. The public sequencing data were trimmed at Q25 with fastp and processed into clonotypes with MiXCR by TCRdb, which kept only in-frame beta chains. Entries are consolidated by CDR3 protein sequence, retaining the most common genes and DNA. This sample has a few hundred thousand distinct CDR3 sequences in its table, and just over 45% of those were observed once. Of the sample, more than 7.5% falls within the top ten clones. Sequencing was carried out using peripheral blood or thyroid tissue (not recorded which). These receptor sequences come from a woman in her late teens or twenties with Graves' hyperthyroidism.

The genes are TRBV29-1 and TRBJ2-7; 8 bases fit TRBD1. With V trimmed by 3 bases and J by 6 bases, 7 bases remained unmatched. This CDR3 spans 13 amino acids. CDR1 and CDR2 (germline): SQVTM, ANQGSEA. The DNA for the CDR3 is TGCAGCGTTGAGGACAGGGACGTTGCCGAGCAGTACTTC. Translation: CSVEDRDVAEQYF.

V and J are TRBV2 and TRBJ1-5; possibly TRBD1 for D (5 bases). This CDR3 comprises 13 residues. V lost 4 bases and J lost 5, with 9 bases in between. Germline V gene sequence: CDR1 SNHLY, CDR2 FYNNEI. The CDR3 DNA sequence: TGTGCCAGCAGTGGGGGACCCCATCAGCCCCAGCATTTT. This encodes CASSGGPHQPQHF.

Concerning this clonotype itself: At one boundary the junction diverges from the germline segment, which might be a read error. The chain combines TRBV3-1 with TRBJ2-2, with D maybe TRBD1 (7 bases). CDR1 is LGHDT and CDR2 is YNNKEL in the germline V gene (reference sequence). The CDR3 runs to 15 residues. The CDR3 DNA is TGTGCCAGTAGCCAAGGAACAGGGGCGGGGCGGGAGCTGTTTTTT. Translated, it gives CASSQGTGAGRELFF. Full variable domain (remainder filled in from reference TRBV3-1 and TRBJ2-2): DTAVSQTPKYLVTQMGNDKSIKCEQNLGHDTMYWYKQDSKKFLKIMFSYNNKELIINETVPNRFSPKSPDKAHLNLHINSLELGDSAVYFCASSQGTGAGRELFFGEGSRLTVL.

V usage is TRBV15 and J usage is TRBJ2-2, with D perhaps matching TRBD2 (5 bases). Germline CDR1 and CDR2: LNHNV and YYDKDF (reference sequence). The CDR3 extends over 19 amino acids. The V end lost 3 bases, the J end lost 0 bases, and 20 bases lay between the germline ends. CDR3 bases: TGTGCCACCAGCAGTGTAAGGGTCGATGAGAGGGCGAACACCGGGGAGCTGTTTTTT. This encodes CATSSVRVDERANTGELFF. The full variable domain, with the rest looked up from reference TRBV15 and TRBJ2-2, is DAMVIQNPRYQVTQFGKPVTLSCSQTLNHNVMYWYQQKSSQAPKLLFHYYDKDFNNEADTPDNFQSRRPNTSFCFLDIRSPGLGDTAMYLCATSSVRVDERANTGELFFGEGSRLTVL.

J is TRBJ1-2 and V is TRBV7-8; 8 positions agree with TRBD1. The V gene end was trimmed by 0 bases and the J gene end by 7 bases; junction bases not matched to a gene: 1. Germline loops: CDR1 SGHVS, CDR2 FQNEAQ. The length of the CDR3 is 13 residues. The CDR3 sequence: CASSLAQGAGYTF. The CDR3 bases are TGTGCCAGCAGCTTAGCGCAGGGGGCTGGCTACACCTTC.

A word on this clonotype: Its ends do not fully match the called genes, so a read error is possible. The V and J genes are TRBV2 and TRBJ2-7, with 12 nucleotides matching TRBD2. This CDR3 is 14 amino acids long. The germline gives CDR1 SNHLY, CDR2 FYNNEI. CDR3 amino acids: CACSATSGGYEQYF. The DNA of the CDR3 is TGTGCCTGCAGTGCGACTAGCGGGGGCTACGAGCAGTACTTC.

To note about this clonotype: Without the conserved terminal phenylalanine or tryptophan, this CDR3 likely stems from a read error. The DNA is left out, because the CDR3 cannot be placed on it with certainty; the CDR3 is given as TCRdb lists it. The chain is built from TRBV14 and TRBJ1-4; the D call TRBD1 from the table was never checked on the DNA. The CDR3 is 10 amino acids in total, end residues counted. Germline-derived CDR1 and CDR2 are SGHDN and FVKESK. CDR3 in amino acids: CASSQGAGVY.

The rearrangement joins TRBV11-2 to TRBJ1-5, with 9 bases that match TRBD1. The CDR3 is made up of 18 amino acids. From germline, CDR1 is SGHAT and CDR2 FQNNGV. V was pared by 5 bases and J by 3 bases, with 14 bases of the junction left unmatched. CDR3 nucleotides: TGTGCCAGCAGCCAAGACCGACCGGGACAGGGTATCAATCAGCCCCAGCATTTT. Translation: CASSQDRPGQGINQPQHF.

Details on this clonotype: A clone one base away is much larger, so this may be a read error. The V call is TRBV5-1, the J call TRBJ1-2; D is perhaps TRBD1 (5 bases). Germline V gene data show CDR1 as SGHRS and CDR2 as YFSETQ. The CDR3 loop spans 15 amino acids. The CDR3 DNA is TGCGCCAACAGCTTACCTCGCCAGGGCCAATATGGCTACACCTTC. Its protein product is CANSLPRQGQYGYTF.

On this clonotype itself: Since a much larger clone is just one base distant, this may be a read error. CDR3 protein: CANSWTGGPYEQYF. In DNA, the CDR3 is TGCGCCAACAGCTGGACAGGGGGACCGTACGAGCAGTACTTC. The chain carries TRBV5-1 and TRBJ2-7, with 10 bases aligning to TRBD1. The length of the CDR3 is 14 residues. Germline V gene lookup returns CDR1 SGHRS and CDR2 YFSETQ. Full variable domain (rest looked up from reference TRBV5-1 and TRBJ2-7): KAGVTQTPRYLIKTRGQQVTLSCSPISGHRSVSWYQQTPGQGLQFLFEYFSETQRNKGNFPGRFSGRQFSNSRSEMNVSTLELGDSALYLCANSWTGGPYEQYFGPGTRLTVT.

V gene TRBV11-1 combines with J gene TRBJ2-7; D ambiguous. V dropped 5 bases and J dropped 5 bases, with 10 bases sitting between them. Looked up from germline, CDR1 is SGHAT and CDR2 is FQDESV (reference sequence). The CDR3 has 12 residues. CDR3 in amino acids: CASSPPVDEQYF. The CDR3 nucleotides read TGTGCCAGCAGCCCTCCGGTTGACGAGCAGTACTTC.

This clonotype came up many times. The chain couples TRBV29-1 to TRBJ1-1, with unresolved D. Trimming stripped 6 bases from V and 4 bases from J, with 21 bases between. The CDR3 length is 15 residues. Germline CDR1 is SQVTM and CDR2 is ANQGSEA. CDR3 sequence: CSVGWDQAPTTEAFF. In nucleotides, the CDR3 is TGCAGCGTCGGCTGGGATCAGGCGCCGACCACTGAAGCTTTCTTT. The variable domain in full, completed from reference TRBV29-1 and TRBJ1-1, reads SAVISQKPSRDICQRGTSLTIQCQVDSQVTMMFWYRQQPGQSLTLIATANQGSEATYESGFVIDKFPISRPNLTFSTLTVSNMSPEDSSIYLCSVGWDQAPTTEAFFGQGTRLTVV.

This sequence joins TRBV9 and TRBJ1-2; TRBD1 aligns across 7 bases. V was pared by 3 bases and J by 4 bases, with 6 bases of the junction left unmatched. The CDR3 is 14 amino acids. Germline values: CDR1 SGDLS, CDR2 YYNGEE. CDR3 nucleotides: TGTGCCAGCAGCGGAGACAGGGTGACCTATGGCTACACCTTC. It specifies CASSGDRVTYGYTF. Full variable domain (outside the CDR3, taken from reference TRBV9 and TRBJ1-2): DSGVTQTPKHLITATGQRVTLRCSPRSGDLSVYWYQQSLDQGLQFLIQYYNGEERAKGNILERFSAQQFPDLHSELNLSSLELGDSALYFCASSGDRVTYGYTFGSGTRLTVV.

The gene calls are TRBV7-3 and TRBJ2-2; weak D call: TRBD2 (6 bases). This CDR3 has 12 amino acids. Per the germline V gene, CDR1 is SGHTA and CDR2 is FQGTGA. V was clipped by 1 base and J by 10 bases, with 7 bases between them. The CDR3 here is CASSLSGEELFF. The DNA of the CDR3 is TGTGCCAGCAGCTTAAGCGGGGAGGAGCTGTTTTTT.

With regard to this clonotype: It is likely a read error, because the conserved phenylalanine at the end of the CDR3 is missing. V gene TRBV4-3 combines with J gene TRBJ2-5; maybe TRBD2 (7 bases). Trimming removed 4 bases from V and 5 bases from J, with 17 bases in between. CDR1 and CDR2 (germline): LGHNA, YSLEER. The CDR3 loop spans 15 amino acids. CDR3 in DNA: TGCGCCAGCAGCCGTTCGCAGGGGAGGGGCGAGACCCAGTACCTC. Its translation: CASSRSQGRGETQYL.

The J gene is TRBJ2-2, the V gene TRBV3-1; the D is unclear. CDR3 length: 14 amino acids. V was shortened by 3 bases and J by 1 base, with 6 bases between the two germline ends. Germline V CDR1 and CDR2: LGHDT, YNNKEL (reference sequence). The CDR3 protein is CASSQHQNTGELFF. The CDR3 coding sequence is TGTGCCAGCAGCCAGCACCAGAACACCGGGGAGCTGTTTTTT.

The table lists this clonotype with many counts. The chain is built from TRBV19 and TRBJ1-3; D is unclear. V lost 3 bases, J lost 4 bases, and 10 bases lay in between. Germline V CDR1 and CDR2: LNHDA, SQIVND (reference sequence). The CDR3 has 14 residues. The DNA for the CDR3 is TGTGCCAGTAGTATGGGGAACTTGGGAAACACCATATATTTT. Amino acids: CASSMGNLGNTIYF. Full variable domain (remainder filled in from reference TRBV19 and TRBJ1-3): DGGITQSPKYLFRKEGQNVTLSCEQNLNHDAMYWYRQDPGQGLRLIYYSQIVNDFQKGDIAEGYSVSREKKESFPLTVTSAQKNPTAFYLCASSMGNLGNTIYFGEGSWLTVV.